The 13 T cell receptor beta chains reported below all come from one sample, sequenced in a study of shared clonotypes between healthy human individuals. Only in-frame clones appear in the TCRdb table, and some are missing; sequencing was by immunoSEQ multiplex PCR. The data hold roughly 2.1 million clones, with 90% to 95% observed a single time. Terminally differentiated effector memory CD45RA+ cells were excluded by CCR7 positive selection of CD45RO-negative cells. The sample comprised naive CD8+ T cells from PBMCs. Source of these receptors: a man aged 18 to 29 in good health. Some clones in this sample may be carry-over from other donors' samples.

In the case of this clone: Other nucleotide sequences in the sample specify the same CDR3. The CDR3 DNA reads TGTGCCAGCAGTTTATTGGGACAGGGCTATGGCTACACCTTC. It is translated as CASSLLGQGYGYTF. The rearrangement links TRBV28 to TRBJ1-2; the match to TRBD1 covers 9 bases. J was trimmed by 4 bases and V by 1 base; bases with no gene match: 1. The CDR3 extends over 14 amino acids. Germline V gene lookup returns CDR1 MDHEN and CDR2 SYDVKM.

The chain links TRBV4-2 to TRBJ1-2, with TRBD1 as a possible D gene (6 bases). This CDR3 has 15 amino acids. Germline CDR1 LGHNA, CDR2 YNFKEQ. Trimming left V 4 bases short and J 3 bases short, with 15 bases between. The CDR3 here is CASSPSGTRHYGYTF. The CDR3 bases are TGTGCCAGCAGCCCCTCCGGGACAAGGCACTATGGCTACACCTTC.

The chain is built from TRBV27 and TRBJ2-4; 8 nucleotides line up with TRBD2. With 2 bases clipped from V and 8 bases from J, the junction kept 8 bases outside the gene matches. The CDR3 is made up of 15 amino acids. Germline CDR1 reads MNHEY; CDR2 reads SMNVEV (reference sequence). The CDR3 loop reads CASSLKTSGEDIQYF. The CDR3 DNA follows: TGTGCCAGCAGTTTAAAAACTAGCGGAGAGGACATTCAGTACTTC.

This chain joins TRBV11-2 and TRBJ2-1; 7 nucleotides agree with TRBD1. The CDR3 sequence is 15 residues long. Trimming at V came to 5 bases and at J to 4 bases, leaving 8 bases not matched to a gene. Germline values: CDR1 SGHAT, CDR2 FQNNGV. Here the CDR3 reads CASSTGRGWYNEQFF. The CDR3 coding sequence is TGTGCCAGCAGCACGGGCAGGGGGTGGTACAATGAGCAGTTCTTC.

This clone showed up just once. This chain joins TRBV28 and TRBJ2-5; 10 positions agree with TRBD2. Unmatched junction bases numbered 10, after V lost 4 bases and J lost 5 bases. Germline V gene data show CDR1 as MDHEN and CDR2 as SYDVKM. This CDR3 region has 16 residues. The CDR3 DNA reads TGTGCCAGCAGTTACAAAGCGGGAGGGCCGAGGGAGACCCAGTACTTC. Translating it yields CASSYKAGGPRETQYF.

This clone appeared a few times. The chain is built from TRBV5-5 and TRBJ2-7; either TRBD1 or TRBD2 may supply D (5 bases each). This CDR3 spans 14 amino acids. V was pared by 3 bases and J by 7 bases, with 17 bases between. Germline values: CDR1 SGHKS, CDR2 YYEKEE (reference sequence). The CDR3: CASSSGPMSWEQYF. The CDR3 nucleotides read TGTGCCAGCAGCTCGGGACCTATGTCGTGGGAGCAGTACTTC.

The chain combines TRBV15 with TRBJ2-2; D is uncertain. The germline V gene encodes CDR1 LNHNV and CDR2 YYDKDF (reference sequence). The CDR3 spans 15 residues. V shed 1 base and J shed 8 bases, with 14 bases lying between them. The CDR3 protein is CATSRVGILLGELFF. For the CDR3, the DNA is TGTGCCACCAGCAGAGTCGGAATTCTTCTAGGGGAGCTGTTTTTT. The complete variable domain, with remaining parts taken from reference TRBV15 and TRBJ2-2, reads DAMVIQNPRYQVTQFGKPVTLSCSQTLNHNVMYWYQQKSSQAPKLLFHYYDKDFNNEADTPDNFQSRRPNTSFCFLDIRSPGLGDTAMYLCATSRVGILLGELFFGEGSRLTVL.

The gene calls are TRBV2 and TRBJ2-7; tentatively, D is TRBD2 (6 bases). Per germline, CDR1 SNHLY and CDR2 FYNNEI. The germline V and J ends were trimmed by 11 bases and 6 bases, with 14 bases remaining between them. CDR3 size: 11 residues. Here the CDR3 reads CASSEGFEQYF. DNA of the CDR3: TGTGCCTCTTCGGAGGGGTTCGAGCAGTACTTC. Filled out from reference TRBV2 and TRBJ2-7, the complete variable domain reads EPEVTQTPSHQVTQMGQEVILRCVPISNHLYFYWYRQILGQKVEFLVSFYNNEISEKSEIFDDQFSVERPDGSNFTLKIRSTKLEDSAMYFCASSEGFEQYFGPGTRLTVT.

The chain has TRBV28 and TRBJ2-1; D perhaps matches TRBD2 (5 bases). CDR1 and CDR2 from the germline V gene are MDHEN and SYDVKM. The CDR3 is made up of 13 amino acids. V gave up 3 bases and J gave up 10 bases, with 13 bases separating them. Written as DNA, the CDR3 is TGTGCCAGCAGTTTTAAGGAGGCTAGAGAGCAGTTCTTC. Protein sequence: CASSFKEAREQFF.

The V call is TRBV7-8, the J call TRBJ1-1; D gene ambiguous. Germline assignment: CDR1 SGHVS and CDR2 FQNEAQ. CDR3 length: 15 amino acids. The V gene lost 1 base and the J gene lost 1 base, with 10 bases spanning the gap. The CDR3 region has the DNA TGTGCCAGCAGCTTAGTAGAACGGGAGAACACTGAAGCTTTCTTT. Translation: CASSLVERENTEAFF. Drawing the rest from reference TRBV7-8 and TRBJ1-1, the complete variable domain is GAGVSQSPRYKVAKRGQDVALRCDPISGHVSLFWYQQALGQGPEFLTYFQNEAQLDKSGLPSDRFFAERPEGSVSTLKIQRTQQEDSAVYLCASSLVERENTEAFFGQGTRLTVV.

The rearrangement joins TRBV6-1 to TRBJ2-3; no definite D call. Germline V gene lookup returns CDR1 MNHNS and CDR2 SASEGT. Trimming left V 1 base short and J 1 base short, with 18 bases between. The CDR3 is made up of 18 amino acids. Here the CDR3 DNA reads TGTGCCAGCAGTGAAGTGGTGACGTACCGAGAGGGCACAGATACGCAGTATTTT. This encodes CASSEVVTYREGTDTQYF.

The V gene is TRBV19, the J gene TRBJ2-3; TRBD2 matches at 14 bases. Germline V gives CDR1 LNHDA, CDR2 SQIVND (reference sequence). The CDR3 totals 16 residues. The ends lost 3 bases at V and 6 bases at J; junction bases unmatched: 5. CDR3 residues: CASSMRLAGGFDTQYF. CDR3 nucleotides: TGTGCCAGTAGTATGAGACTAGCGGGAGGGTTTGATACGCAGTATTTT. Full variable domain (rest looked up from reference TRBV19 and TRBJ2-3): DGGITQSPKYLFRKEGQNVTLSCEQNLNHDAMYWYRQDPGQGLRLIYYSQIVNDFQKGDIAEGYSVSREKKESFPLTVTSAQKNPTAFYLCASSMRLAGGFDTQYFGPGTRLTVL.

Details on this clone: Other DNA sequences of this sample code for an identical CDR3. This chain links TRBV10-3 with TRBJ2-7, with unresolved D. Between the trimmed V and J ends, which lost 3 bases and 3 bases, there was a span of 6 bases. CDR1 ENHRY and CDR2 SYGVKD come from the germline V gene. The CDR3 covers 12 residues. CDR3 bases: TGTGCCATCAGTGATCCCAGCTACGAGCAGTACTTC. It yields the protein CAISDPSYEQYF.